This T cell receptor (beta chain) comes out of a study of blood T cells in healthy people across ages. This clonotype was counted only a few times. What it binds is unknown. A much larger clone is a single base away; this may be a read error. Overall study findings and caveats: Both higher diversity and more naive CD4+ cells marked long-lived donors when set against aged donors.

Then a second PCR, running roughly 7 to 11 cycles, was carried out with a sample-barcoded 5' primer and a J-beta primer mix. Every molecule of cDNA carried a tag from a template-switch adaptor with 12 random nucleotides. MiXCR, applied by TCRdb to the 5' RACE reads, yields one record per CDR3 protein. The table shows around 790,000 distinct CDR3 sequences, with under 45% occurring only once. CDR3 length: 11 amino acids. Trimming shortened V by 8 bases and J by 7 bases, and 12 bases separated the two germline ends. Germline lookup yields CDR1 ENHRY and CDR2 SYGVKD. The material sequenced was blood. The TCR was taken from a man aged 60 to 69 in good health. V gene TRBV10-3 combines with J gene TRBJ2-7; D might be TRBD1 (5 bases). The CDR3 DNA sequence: TGTGCCATCTCCCCAGGGAATGAGCAGTACTTC. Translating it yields CAISPGNEQYF.